One sample yielded the 32 T cell receptor beta chains listed below, sequenced in a study of Ad26.COV2.S vaccination and SARS-CoV-2 variants. The protocol was immunoSEQ multiplex PCR, while the TCRdb copy is restricted to in-frame clones and leaves out a portion. The table lists about 350,000 clones, approximately 85% of them singletons, with 3% to 4% in the top ten. Treatment specified: around 19 received Ad26.COV2.S at low or high dose, single or two shots; a few received placebo; per-sample allocation not given. Day 63 following the first vaccine or placebo injection was when the samples were taken. This sample comprised peripheral blood, obtained in a trial of Ad26.COV2.S vaccine versus placebo. The receptor source for this set is a person between 18 and 65 years old who received the Ad26.COV2.S COVID-19 vaccine or a placebo.

The gene calls are TRBV11-3 and TRBJ1-3, with D possibly TRBD1 on 5 matching bases. The ends were cut back, 5 bases at V and 0 bases at J, with 14 bases in the middle. CDR1 is SGHNT and CDR2 is YENEEA in the germline V gene. This CDR3 is 16 amino acids long. DNA of the CDR3: TGTGCCAGCAGCCAAGGGACGGAAGGCTCTGGAAACACCATATATTTT. Residues: CASSQGTEGSGNTIYF.

This clone occurred once. The V call is TRBV29-1, the J call TRBJ2-1, with TRBD2 matching over 8 bases. This CDR3 contains 16 residues. The V segment lost 2 bases and the J segment 2 bases; nucleotides outside the gene matches: 8. CDR1 SQVTM and CDR2 ANQGSEA come from the germline V gene. CDR3 in DNA: TGCAGCGTTGAACCCCAAGCCGGGGGGGCCTACAATGAGCAGTTCTTC. Translated, it gives CSVEPQAGGAYNEQFF.

This chain connects TRBV28 to TRBJ2-5; TRBD2 might be the D (6 bases). CDR1 and CDR2 from the germline V gene are MDHEN and SYDVKM. CDR3 size: 15 residues. Trimming shortened V by 2 bases and J by 1 base, and 11 bases separated the two germline ends. DNA of the CDR3: TGTGCCAGCAGTTTACGGGAGTCGTGCCAAGAGACCCAGTACTTC. Residues: CASSLRESCQETQYF.

The chain joins TRBV27 to TRBJ2-7; perhaps D is TRBD1 or TRBD2 (6 bases each). The V gene's germline CDR1 is MNHEY and CDR2 SMNVEV (reference sequence). The CDR3 has 15 amino acids. V gave up 6 bases and J gave up 1 base, with 16 bases separating them. CDR3 residues: CASSGRGRFSYEQYF. Written as DNA, the CDR3 is TGTGCCAGCAGCGGACGGGGGCGTTTTTCCTACGAGCAGTACTTC.

A few counts support this clone. In nucleotides, the CDR3 is TGCGCCAGCAGCTCACCCGCGACCTACGAGCAGTACTTC. It specifies CASSSPATYEQYF. The rearrangement links TRBV5-1 to TRBJ2-7; D remains unclear. Germline CDR1 and CDR2: SGHRS and YFSETQ. V was shortened by 3 bases and J by 2 bases, with 9 bases between the two germline ends. CDR3 length: 13 amino acids.

This rearrangement joins TRBV14 to TRBJ2-7; TRBD1 might be the D (6 bases). The CDR3 has 18 amino acids. Germline V CDR1 and CDR2: SGHDN, FVKESK. Between the trimmed V and J ends, which lost 5 bases and 3 bases, there was a span of 26 bases. The CDR3 sequence is CASSTKITGQGLFYEQYF. The DNA for the CDR3 is TGTGCCAGCAGCACCAAGATTACCGGCCAGGGGTTGTTCTACGAGCAGTACTTC. Based on the CDR3 plus reference TRBV14 and TRBJ2-7, the full variable domain is EAGVTQFPSHSVIEKGQTVTLRCDPISGHDNLYWYRRVMGKEIKFLLHFVKESKQDESGMPNNRFLAERTGGTYSTLKVQPAELEDSGVYFCASSTKITGQGLFYEQYFGPGTRLTVT.

This clone appeared many times. The chain recombines TRBV9 with TRBJ2-7; D gene uncertain. Germline CDR1 is SGDLS and CDR2 is YYNGEE. This CDR3 spans 14 amino acids. With 1 base removed from V and 0 bases from J, the gap between germline ends came to 8 bases. CDR3 loop: CASSVSLSSYEQYF. The CDR3 DNA follows: TGTGCCAGCAGCGTAAGTCTCAGCTCCTACGAGCAGTACTTC.

V usage is TRBV5-1 and J usage is TRBJ2-3, with D possibly matching TRBD2 (6 bases). The CDR3 totals 12 residues. Germline CDR1 reads SGHRS; CDR2 reads YFSETQ. V lost 3 bases and J 6 bases, leaving 8 bases between the germline ends. This chain's CDR3 is CASSSEGDTQYF. CDR3 nucleotide sequence: TGCGCCAGCAGCTCGGAGGGGGATACGCAGTATTTT.

The rearrangement uses TRBV7-2 and TRBJ2-7, with D maybe TRBD1 (5 bases). The CDR3 is 13 amino acids. With 2 bases removed from V and 6 bases from J, the gap between germline ends came to 11 bases. The germline gives CDR1 SGHTA, CDR2 FQGNSA. The CDR3 region has the DNA TGTGCCAGCAGCTTACCCAACGACAGCGAGCAGTACTTC. Translating gives CASSLPNDSEQYF.

This chain joins TRBV18 and TRBJ2-5, with 7 bases aligning to TRBD1. The CDR3 length is 16 residues. Trimming removed 0 bases from V and 1 base from J; junction bases left unmatched: 5. CDR1 is KGHSH, CDR2 LQKENI, per germline. The CDR3: CASSPPSTGFQETQYF. The CDR3 nucleotides are TGTGCCAGCTCACCACCCTCGACAGGGTTCCAAGAGACCCAGTACTTC.

The chain combines TRBV18 with TRBJ1-5; D not certain. V lost 2 bases and J 2 bases, leaving 4 bases between the germline ends. The CDR3 is made up of 13 amino acids. Per the germline V gene, CDR1 is KGHSH and CDR2 is LQKENI. CDR3 sequence (DNA): TGTGCCAGCTCACCAGAGGGCAATCAGCCCCAGCATTTT. Translating gives CASSPEGNQPQHF.

V usage is TRBV9 and J usage is TRBJ2-2; TRBD2 matches at 7 bases. Per the germline V gene, CDR1 is SGDLS and CDR2 is YYNGEE. The CDR3 is 21 residues long. Unmatched junction bases numbered 18, after V lost 0 bases and J lost 1 base. Here the CDR3 reads CASSVEVGGYRFTKNTGELFF. CDR3 DNA: TGTGCCAGCAGCGTAGAGGTCGGGGGGTACCGCTTCACAAAGAACACCGGGGAGCTGTTTTTT.

V gene TRBV30 combines with J gene TRBJ2-1; unclear D gene. Germline-derived CDR1 and CDR2 are GTSNPN and SVGIG (reference sequence). There are 11 residues in the CDR3. V lost 2 bases, J lost 9 bases, and 8 bases lay in between. The CDR3 here is CAWSLEAEQFF. In DNA form, the CDR3 reads TGTGCCTGGAGTTTAGAGGCTGAGCAGTTCTTC.

The chain carries TRBV7-9 and TRBJ1-2; no clear D. The CDR3 is 15 amino acids. Trimming pared 5 bases from V and 1 base from J, leaving 14 bases between. Germline V gives CDR1 SEHNR, CDR2 FQNEAQ (reference sequence). In DNA form, the CDR3 reads TGTGCCAGCAGCCCTCCGGGTCCGCATAACTATGGCTACACCTTC. It is translated as CASSPPGPHNYGYTF.

The rearrangement uses TRBV7-2 and TRBJ2-5; 16 bases fit TRBD2. This CDR3 is 17 amino acids long. Germline assignment: CDR1 SGHTA and CDR2 FQGNSA. Trimming cost V 3 bases and J 5 bases; bases outside gene matches: 6. The CDR3 bases are TGTGCCAGCAGCTTGGGGACTAGCGGGGGGGCTCTTGAGACCCAGTACTTC. Residues: CASSLGTSGGALETQYF.

This chain joins TRBV28 and TRBJ2-3, with 11 positions matching TRBD2. The germline V gene has CDR1 MDHEN and CDR2 SYDVKM. CDR3 length equals 20 residues. With V trimmed by 3 bases and J by 6 bases, 20 bases remained unmatched. The CDR3 DNA reads TGTGCCAGCAGTTTTTTTTCCACACTAGCGGGAGTAGGGGGCCGGGATACGCAGTATTTT. Its translation: CASSFFSTLAGVGGRDTQYF.

The DNA of the CDR3 is TGTGCCAGCTCACGCGCCACAGTATCAGGTAGCAATCAGCCCCAGCATTTT. Translating gives CASSRATVSGSNQPQHF. V usage is TRBV18 and J usage is TRBJ1-5, with unresolved D. V dropped 4 bases and J dropped 0 bases, with 16 bases sitting between them. The CDR3 is made up of 17 amino acids. The germline gives CDR1 KGHSH, CDR2 LQKENI.

This clone is a singleton in its sample. The chain uses TRBV5-4 and TRBJ2-5; weak D call: TRBD2 (5 bases). The CDR3 length is 15 residues. Trimming removed 2 bases from V and 0 bases from J, with 11 bases in between. Germline-derived CDR1 and CDR2 are SGHNT and YYREEE (reference sequence). CDR3 protein: CASSFPASNQETQYF. In DNA form, the CDR3 reads TGTGCCAGCAGCTTTCCGGCTAGCAACCAAGAGACCCAGTACTTC.

This chain links TRBV28 with TRBJ1-3; 7 bases are a match to TRBD1. The CDR3 totals 16 residues. V dropped 4 bases and J dropped 1; count of bases not matched to a gene: 7. Germline CDR1 reads MDHEN; CDR2 reads SYDVKM. CDR3 nucleotides: TGTGCCAGCAGTTCACCAGGGGGAAGGTCTGGAAACACCATATATTTT. Translation gives CASSSPGGRSGNTIYF.

With regard to this clone: Other DNA sequences of this sample code for an identical CDR3. The rearrangement links TRBV7-9 to TRBJ1-2; TRBD1 matches 8 bases. The CDR3 runs to 13 residues. The junction had 3 bases not matched to a gene; V was cut back by 4 bases and J by 5 bases. Germline V gene sequence: CDR1 SEHNR, CDR2 FQNEAQ (reference sequence). This CDR3 reads CASSSGQVYGYTF. The CDR3 nucleotides are TGTGCCAGCAGCTCGGGACAGGTTTATGGCTACACCTTC.

V gene TRBV19 combines with J gene TRBJ2-3, with a possible D match to TRBD2 (5 bases). The CDR3 has 12 residues. Germline CDR1 LNHDA, CDR2 SQIVND (reference sequence). V shed 9 bases and J shed 0 bases, with 7 bases lying between them. CDR3 nucleotide sequence: TGTGCCAGCGCGGGTAGCACAGATACGCAGTATTTT. Translating it yields CASAGSTDTQYF.

This chain connects TRBV9 to TRBJ1-1; 7 bases map to TRBD1. Germline trimming cut 1 base from V and 1 base from J; bases unmatched to any gene: 7. Germline CDR1 and CDR2: SGDLS and YYNGEE. CDR3 length: 16 residues. The CDR3 region has the DNA TGTGCCAGCAGCGTACTTGGACAGGTTAAGAACACTGAAGCTTTCTTT. Amino acids: CASSVLGQVKNTEAFF.

V is TRBV28 and J is TRBJ2-7; possibly TRBD1 for D (6 bases). The germline CDR1 and CDR2 sequences are MDHEN and SYDVKM. V lost 3 bases, J lost 3 bases, and 9 bases lay in between. The CDR3 is 13 residues long. The CDR3 here is CASSLDSRYEQYF. As DNA, the CDR3 is TGTGCCAGCAGTTTGGACAGCCGCTACGAGCAGTACTTC.

V usage is TRBV10-1 and J usage is TRBJ2-1; 9 bases agree with TRBD2. V shed 5 bases, J shed 9 bases, and the junction held 8 bases outside the gene matches. Germline V gives CDR1 WNHNN, CDR2 SYGVQD (reference sequence). CDR3 length: 14 residues. This CDR3 is CASSPERGVGEQFF. CDR3 DNA sequence: TGCGCCAGCAGTCCGGAGCGGGGGGTAGGTGAGCAGTTCTTC.

V is TRBV27 and J is TRBJ2-1; D is unresolved. Trimming stripped 6 bases from V and 4 bases from J, with 4 bases between. This CDR3 contains 11 residues. Germline CDR1 and CDR2: MNHEY and SMNVEV (reference sequence). The CDR3 bases are TGTGCCAGCAGCAAGTACAATGAGCAGTTCTTC. Translation: CASSKYNEQFF.

The chain links TRBV21-1 to TRBJ2-3; the D segment call TRBD1 is taken from the table without a DNA check. TRBV21-1 is given as a pseudogene. The CDR3 runs 14 residues. The CDR3 nucleotides read TGTGCCAGCATCAAGACATCTACTCTTACTACGCAGTATTTT. Translation: CASIKTSTLTTQYF.

The chain has TRBV9 and TRBJ2-3, with unresolved D. The V gene lost 0 bases and the J gene lost 6 bases, with 11 bases spanning the gap. The CDR3 totals 14 residues. Germline CDR1 SGDLS, CDR2 YYNGEE. For the CDR3, the DNA is TGTGCCAGCAGCGTAGGGCCCCTTCGGGATACGCAGTATTTT. It translates to CASSVGPLRDTQYF.

Concerning this clone itself: This same CDR3 is encoded by further DNA sequences in the sample. The chain carries TRBV5-1 and TRBJ2-3; D is uncertain. V was cut by 4 bases and J by 1 base, with 10 bases left in between. CDR1 is SGHRS and CDR2 is YFSETQ in the germline V gene. The length of the CDR3 is 14 residues. CDR3 residues: CASSLRGGTDTQYF. CDR3 coding DNA: TGCGCCAGCAGCCTTCGAGGAGGCACAGATACGCAGTATTTT.

The CDR3 DNA is TGTGCCAGCAGCACGGGACTAGCGGGGGTGAGCACAGATACGCAGTATTTT. Its protein product is CASSTGLAGVSTDTQYF. The V call is TRBV7-2, the J call TRBJ2-3, with 14 nucleotides matching TRBD2. With 5 bases clipped from V and 0 bases from J, the junction kept 4 bases outside the gene matches. The CDR3 covers 17 residues. Germline V gives CDR1 SGHTA, CDR2 FQGNSA. Filled out from reference TRBV7-2 and TRBJ2-3, the complete variable domain reads GAGVSQSPSNKVTEKGKDVELRCDPISGHTALYWYRQSLGQGLEFLIYFQGNSAPDKSGLPSDRFSAERTGGSVSTLTIQRTQQEDSAVYLCASSTGLAGVSTDTQYFGPGTRLTVL.

J is TRBJ1-2 and V is TRBV7-2; 7 bases fit TRBD1. V trimming: 5 bases; J trimming: 6 bases; junction bases outside the gene matches: 9. This CDR3 contains 14 residues. Germline V gene sequence: CDR1 SGHTA, CDR2 FQGNSA. The CDR3 reads CASSPTATGNGYTF. Written as DNA, the CDR3 is TGTGCCAGCAGCCCAACGGCGACAGGGAATGGCTACACCTTC.

V gene TRBV5-1 combines with J gene TRBJ2-5; a weak D match, TRBD2 (6 bases). The germline V and J ends were trimmed by 4 bases and 5 bases, with 15 bases remaining between them. CDR3 size: 14 residues. Germline CDR1 reads SGHRS; CDR2 reads YFSETQ. For the CDR3, the DNA is TGCGCCAGCAGCCTAACTAGCCATCGGGAGACCCAGTACTTC. Its translation is CASSLTSHRETQYF. Based on the CDR3 plus reference TRBV5-1 and TRBJ2-5, the full variable domain is KAGVTQTPRYLIKTRGQQVTLSCSPISGHRSVSWYQQTPGQGLQFLFEYFSETQRNKGNFPGRFSGRQFSNSRSEMNVSTLELGDSALYLCASSLTSHRETQYFGPGTRLLVL.

The chain couples TRBV7-8 to TRBJ2-5, with D unresolved. The CDR3 spans 14 residues. The V end lost 1 base, the J end lost 1 base, and 7 bases lay between the germline ends. Germline values: CDR1 SGHVS, CDR2 FQNEAQ. The CDR3 nucleotides read TGTGCCAGCAGCTTAGTGGGGATCCAAGAGACCCAGTACTTC. As protein: CASSLVGIQETQYF. Based on the CDR3 plus reference TRBV7-8 and TRBJ2-5, the full variable domain is GAGVSQSPRYKVAKRGQDVALRCDPISGHVSLFWYQQALGQGPEFLTYFQNEAQLDKSGLPSDRFFAERPEGSVSTLKIQRTQQEDSAVYLCASSLVGIQETQYFGPGTRLLVL.